Listed below are T cell receptor beta chains from one sample, sequenced in a study of blood T cells in healthy people across ages. From the 5' RACE reads, TCRdb called clonotypes with MiXCR, one entry per CDR3 protein. The sample gives 800,000 to 950,000 distinct CDR3 sequences, approximately 35% of which show up once; approximately 13% is in the top ten. The specimen sequenced was blood. These receptors all come from a man younger than 30 in good health. Each CDR3 is given with its conserved first and last residue. A D gene is named only where the DNA matches it firmly. Only part of the rows carry a size: once, few, many, or a class if the clone is expanded.

TGTGCCATCAACGAAGACAGGGTTTATGGCTACACCTTC	CAINEDRVYGYTF	many	TRBJ1-2	TRBV10-3	TRBD1
TGTGCCAGCGCCAGGGTCAACTATGGCTACACCTTC	CASARVNYGYTF	few	TRBJ1-2	TRBV2	NA
TGTGCCAGCAGCTCAAACGCCAGGGAGCAGAATGAGCAGTTCTTC	CASSSNAREQNEQFF	few	TRBJ2-1	TRBV7-9	NA
TGTGCCATCAGTGAGAGACTGAACACTGAAGCTTTCTTT	CAISERLNTEAFF	NA	TRBJ1-1	TRBV10-3	NA
TGCGCCAGCAGCCAACCCACAGATACGCAGTATTTT	CASSQPTDTQYF	many	TRBJ2-3	TRBV4-1	NA
TGTGCCAGCAGTTTAATCACGGGGGCGGAAGCTTTCTTT	CASSLITGAEAFF	NA	TRBJ1-1	TRBV12-3/TRBV12-4	NA
TGCAGTGCTAATGCCATTAAGGGACAGAGCTACAATGAGCAGTTCTTC	CSANAIKGQSYNEQFF	NA	TRBJ2-1	TRBV20-1	TRBD1
TGCAGCGCGCCTGAACCCGGGACAGCGATAAATAATTCACCCCTCCACTTT	CSAPEPGTAINNSPLHF	few	TRBJ1-6	TRBV29-1	TRBD1
TGTGCCAGCAGCTTAACGGGGGCGGGGGGATACGAGCAGTACTTC	CASSLTGAGGYEQYF	few	TRBJ2-7	TRBV7-2	TRBD2
TGTGCCAGCAGCCCTCGGGGTCATAATTCACCCCTCCACTTT	CASSPRGHNSPLHF	NA	TRBJ1-6	TRBV5-6	NA
TGCAGTGCTAAGATTGGGGTTTCAGATACGCAGTATTTT	CSAKIGVSDTQYF	NA	TRBJ2-3	TRBV20-1	NA
TGCAGTGCTAGACCAAGCAGGAGGGCGGTCACCGGGGAGCTGTTTTTT	CSARPSRRAVTGELFF	NA	TRBJ2-2	TRBV20-1	NA
TGCAGCGTTGGGGGTCGGGGCGCAGATACGCAGTATTTT	CSVGGRGADTQYF	few	TRBJ2-3	TRBV29-1	NA
TGTGCCAGCAGCCATGCCCCGGGGGTCACAGATACGCAGTATTTT	CASSHAPGVTDTQYF	NA	TRBJ2-3	TRBV6-2/TRBV6-3	NA
TGTGCCACCAGCAGAGAACCCCGGGACAGCGAAAAACTGTTTTTT	CATSREPRDSEKLFF	few	TRBJ1-4	TRBV15	TRBD1